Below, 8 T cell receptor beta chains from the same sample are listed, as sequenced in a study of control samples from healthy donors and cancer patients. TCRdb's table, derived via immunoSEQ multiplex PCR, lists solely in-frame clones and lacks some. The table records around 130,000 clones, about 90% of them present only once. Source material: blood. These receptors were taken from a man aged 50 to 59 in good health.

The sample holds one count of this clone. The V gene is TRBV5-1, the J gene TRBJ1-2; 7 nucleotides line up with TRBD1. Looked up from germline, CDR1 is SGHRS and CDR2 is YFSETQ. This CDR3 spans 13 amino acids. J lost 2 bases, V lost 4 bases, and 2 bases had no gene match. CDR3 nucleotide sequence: TGCGCCAGCAGCGTGGACAGGAACTATGGCTACACCTTC. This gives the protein CASSVDRNYGYTF.

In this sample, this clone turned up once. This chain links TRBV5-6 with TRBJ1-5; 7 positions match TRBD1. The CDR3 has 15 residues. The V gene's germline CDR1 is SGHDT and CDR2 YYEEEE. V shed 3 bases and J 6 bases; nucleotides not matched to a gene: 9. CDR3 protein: CASSSPSTGLQPQHF. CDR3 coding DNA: TGTGCCAGCAGCTCCCCCTCGACAGGGCTTCAGCCCCAGCATTTT. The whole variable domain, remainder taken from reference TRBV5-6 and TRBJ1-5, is DAGVTQSPTHLIKTRGQQVTLRCSPKSGHDTVSWYQQALGQGPQFIFQYYEEEERQRGNFPDRFSGHQFPNYSSELNVNALLLGDSALYLCASSSPSTGLQPQHFGDGTRLSIL.

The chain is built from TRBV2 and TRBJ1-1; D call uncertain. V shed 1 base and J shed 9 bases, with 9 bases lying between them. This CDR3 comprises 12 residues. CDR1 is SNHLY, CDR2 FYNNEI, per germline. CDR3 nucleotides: TGTGCCAGCAGTGAAGAGACGGCCAAAGCTTTCTTT. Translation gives CASSEETAKAFF.

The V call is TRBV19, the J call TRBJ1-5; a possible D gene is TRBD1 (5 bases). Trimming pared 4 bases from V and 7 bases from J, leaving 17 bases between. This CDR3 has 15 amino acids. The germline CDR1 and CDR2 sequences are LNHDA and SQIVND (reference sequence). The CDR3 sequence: CASSNSGGVRQPQHF. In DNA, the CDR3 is TGTGCCAGTAGTAATTCGGGGGGGGTCCGGCAGCCCCAGCATTTT.

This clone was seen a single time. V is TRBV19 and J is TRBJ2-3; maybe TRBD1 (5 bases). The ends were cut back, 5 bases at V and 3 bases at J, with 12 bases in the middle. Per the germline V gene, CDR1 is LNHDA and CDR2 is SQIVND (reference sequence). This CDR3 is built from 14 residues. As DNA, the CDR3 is TGTGCCAGTAGTGTGGGGCTTCGAACAGATACGCAGTATTTT. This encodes CASSVGLRTDTQYF.

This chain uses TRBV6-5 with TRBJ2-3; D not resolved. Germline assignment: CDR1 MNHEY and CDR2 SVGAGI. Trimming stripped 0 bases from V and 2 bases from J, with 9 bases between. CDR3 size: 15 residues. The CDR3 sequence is CASSYSPAATDTQYF. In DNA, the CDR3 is TGTGCCAGCAGTTACTCACCGGCTGCCACAGATACGCAGTATTTT.

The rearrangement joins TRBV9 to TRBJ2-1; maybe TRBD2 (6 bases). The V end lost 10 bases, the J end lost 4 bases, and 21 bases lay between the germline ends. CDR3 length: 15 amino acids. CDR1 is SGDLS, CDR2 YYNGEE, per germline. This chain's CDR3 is CAGAPGGEYYNEQFF. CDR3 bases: TGTGCCGGCGCCCCCGGGGGAGAATATTACAATGAGCAGTTCTTC.

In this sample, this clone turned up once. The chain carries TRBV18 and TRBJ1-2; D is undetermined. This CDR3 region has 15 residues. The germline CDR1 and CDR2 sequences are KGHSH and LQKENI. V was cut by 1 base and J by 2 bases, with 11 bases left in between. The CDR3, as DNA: TGTGCCAGCTCACCACAAGGGATTCGCAACTATGGCTACACCTTC. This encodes CASSPQGIRNYGYTF.